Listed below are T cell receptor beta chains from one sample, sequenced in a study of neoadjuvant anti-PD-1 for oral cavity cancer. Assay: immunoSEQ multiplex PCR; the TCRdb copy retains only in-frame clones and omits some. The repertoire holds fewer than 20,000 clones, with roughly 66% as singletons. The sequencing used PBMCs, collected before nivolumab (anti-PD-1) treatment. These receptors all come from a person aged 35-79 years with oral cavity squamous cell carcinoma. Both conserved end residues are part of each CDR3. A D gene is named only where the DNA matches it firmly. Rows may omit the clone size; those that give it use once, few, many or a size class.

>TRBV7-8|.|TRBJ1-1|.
CASSLGRGGGTEAFF
TGTGCCAGCAGCTTAGGCAGGGGAGGGGGCACTGAAGCTTTCTTT
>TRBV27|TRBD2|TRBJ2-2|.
CASSFLAGGGGELFF
TGTGCCAGCAGTTTCCTAGCGGGGGGTGGCGGGGAGCTGTTTTTT
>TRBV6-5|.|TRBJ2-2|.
CASRRMSNTGELFF
TGTGCCAGCAGACGGATGTCTAACACCGGGGAGCTGTTTTTT
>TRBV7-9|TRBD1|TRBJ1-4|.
CASRRRQGDGEKLFF
TGTGCCAGCAGGCGACGACAGGGCGACGGGGAAAAACTGTTTTTT
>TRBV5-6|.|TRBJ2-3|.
CASSLPSSTDTQYF
TGTGCCAGCAGCCTACCATCTAGCACAGATACGCAGTATTTT
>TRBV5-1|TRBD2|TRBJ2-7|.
CASSPAGVATYEQYF
TGCGCCAGCAGCCCGGCGGGGGTGGCGACCTACGAGCAGTACTTC
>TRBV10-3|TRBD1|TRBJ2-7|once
CAIKKGTGEYEQYF
TGTGCCATCAAGAAGGGGACAGGGGAATACGAGCAGTACTTC
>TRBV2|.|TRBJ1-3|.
CATLGSGPGNTIYF
TGTGCCACCCTGGGAAGCGGCCCCGGCAACACCATATATTTT
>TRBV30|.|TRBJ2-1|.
CAWSLMGGDEQFF
TGTGCCTGGAGTCTCATGGGGGGTGATGAGCAGTTCTTC
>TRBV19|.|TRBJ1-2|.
CASSITRGRGYTF
TGTGCCAGTAGTATCACCAGGGGCCGCGGCTACACCTTC
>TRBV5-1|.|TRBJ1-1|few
CASSLAATGTEAFF
TGCGCCAGCAGCTTGGCGGCCACCGGGACTGAAGCTTTCTTT
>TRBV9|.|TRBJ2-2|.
CASSVGPGTGELFF
TGTGCCAGCAGCGTGGGGCCCGGAACCGGGGAGCTGTTTTTT
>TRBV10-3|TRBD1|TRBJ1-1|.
CAISGTGMNTEAFF
TGTGCCATCAGCGGGACAGGGATGAACACTGAAGCTTTCTTT
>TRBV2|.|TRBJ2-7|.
CASSVAVTTYEQYF
TGTGCCAGCAGTGTGGCAGTAACAACCTACGAGCAGTACTTC
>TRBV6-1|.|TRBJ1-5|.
CASSAQVSNQPQHF
TGTGCCAGCAGTGCACAGGTTAGCAATCAGCCCCAGCATTTT
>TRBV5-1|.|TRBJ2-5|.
CASSPGPRETQYF
TGCGCCAGCAGTCCAGGGCCCAGAGAGACCCAGTACTTC
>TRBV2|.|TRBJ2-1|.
CASSRLVMGEQFF
TGTGCCAGCAGTCGACTAGTAATGGGTGAGCAGTTCTTC
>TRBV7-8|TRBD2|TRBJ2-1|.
CASTVSGAYNEQFF
TGTGCCAGCACCGTTAGCGGGGCCTACAATGAGCAGTTCTTC
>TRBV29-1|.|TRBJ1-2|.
CSVDLGSSYTF
TGCAGCGTTGATCTGGGGAGTTCCTACACCTTC
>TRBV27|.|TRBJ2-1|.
CASSFQAAYNEQFF
TGTGCCAGCAGTTTTCAAGCGGCCTACAATGAGCAGTTCTTC
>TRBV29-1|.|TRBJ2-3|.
CSVEVSTDTQYF
TGCAGCGTGGAGGTCAGCACAGATACGCAGTATTTT
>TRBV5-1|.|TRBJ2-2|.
CASSLFSSAGTGELFF
TGCGCCAGCAGCTTGTTCTCTAGCGCGGGCACCGGGGAGCTGTTTTTT